The present T cell receptor (beta chain) was sequenced within a study of shared clonotypes between healthy human individuals. This CDR3 contains 12 residues. Germline V gene data show CDR1 as GTSNPN and CDR2 as SVGIG (reference sequence). Trimming removed 1 base from V and 2 bases from J, with 4 bases in between. Clones were read by immunoSEQ multiplex PCR, and TCRdb kept only the in-frame ones, dropping some. The sample carries about 1 million clones, around 74% recorded once. This chain connects TRBV30 to TRBJ2-3, with D hard to call. The sequence derives from a man between 18 and 35 years old in good health. Sequencing used memory CD4+ T cells sorted from blood. Subset given: CD45RA-negative fraction. The CDR3 DNA is TGTGCCTGGAGTGGATTCACAGATACGCAGTATTTT. Amino acid sequence: CAWSGFTDTQYF. The variable domain in full, with the rest retrieved from reference TRBV30 and TRBJ2-3, is SQTIHQWPATLVQPVGSPLSLECTVEGTSNPNLYWYRQAAGRGLQLLFYSVGIGQISSEVPQNLSASRPQDRQFILSSKKLLLSDSGFYLCAWSGFTDTQYFGPGTRLTVL.